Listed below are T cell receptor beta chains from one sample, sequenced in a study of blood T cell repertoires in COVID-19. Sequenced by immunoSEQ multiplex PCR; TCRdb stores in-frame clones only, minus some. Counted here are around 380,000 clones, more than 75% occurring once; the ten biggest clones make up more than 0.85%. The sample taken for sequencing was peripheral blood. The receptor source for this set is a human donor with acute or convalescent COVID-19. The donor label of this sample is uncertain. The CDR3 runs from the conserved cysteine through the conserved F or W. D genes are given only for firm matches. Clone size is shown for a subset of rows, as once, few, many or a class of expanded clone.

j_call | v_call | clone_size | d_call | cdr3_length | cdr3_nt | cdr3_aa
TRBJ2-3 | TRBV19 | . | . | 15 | TGTGCCAGTAGCCCCGGGACTCTGAGCACAGATACGCAGTATTTT | CASSPGTLSTDTQYF
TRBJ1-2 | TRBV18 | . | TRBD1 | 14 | TGTGCCAGCTCACCAGGGACAGGTGAATATGGCTACACCTTC | CASSPGTGEYGYTF
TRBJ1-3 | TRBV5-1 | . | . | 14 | TGCGCCAGCAGCTTCCGGGCAGGGGGAAACACCATATATTTT | CASSFRAGGNTIYF
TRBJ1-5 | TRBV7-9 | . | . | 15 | TGTGCCAGCAGCTTAGCAGGGGGTCGCAATCAGCCCCAGCATTTT | CASSLAGGRNQPQHF
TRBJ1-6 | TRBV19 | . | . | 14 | TGTGCCAGTACCAATCACAGACCCAATTCACCCCTCCACTTT | CASTNHRPNSPLHF
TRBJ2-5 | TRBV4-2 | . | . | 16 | TGTGCCAGCAGCCAAGCATTCGTCGCGGGGGCGGAGACCCAGTACTTC | CASSQAFVAGAETQYF
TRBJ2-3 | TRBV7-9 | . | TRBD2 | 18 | TGTGCCAGCAGCTGGGGACTAGCGGGAGAGGTTCTCACAGATACGCAGTATTTT | CASSWGLAGEVLTDTQYF
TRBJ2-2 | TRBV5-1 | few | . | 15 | TGCGCCAGCAGCTTGTTGCAGGGGAGCACCGGGGAGCTGTTTTTT | CASSLLQGSTGELFF
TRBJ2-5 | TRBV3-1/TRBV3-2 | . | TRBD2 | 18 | TGTGCCAGCAGCCAGAGGGTCCCGGGACTAGCCCGGAAAGAGACCCAGTACTTC | CASSQRVPGLARKETQYF
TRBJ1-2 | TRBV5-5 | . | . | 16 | TGTGCCAGCAGCTTGGAGTTACGGGGGGAGACCTATGGCTACACCTTC | CASSLELRGETYGYTF
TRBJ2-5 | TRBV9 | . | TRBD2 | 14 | TGTGCCAGCAGCGTAAGCGGGGGGGGCGAGACCCAGTACTTC | CASSVSGGGETQYF
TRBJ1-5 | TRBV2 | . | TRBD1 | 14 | TGTGCCAGCAGTGTGACAGGGAGAAATCAGCCCCAGCATTTT | CASSVTGRNQPQHF
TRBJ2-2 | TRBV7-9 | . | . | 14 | TGTGCCAGCAGCCATCAGGCGTACACCGGGGAGCTGTTTTTT | CASSHQAYTGELFF
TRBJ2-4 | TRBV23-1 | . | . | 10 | TGCGCCAGCCTAGTTGGCATTCAGTACTTC | CASLVGIQYF
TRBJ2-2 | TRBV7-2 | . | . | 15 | TGTGCCAGCTTGTATGGGAGCAGAGGCACCGGGGAGCTGTTTTTT | CASLYGSRGTGELFF
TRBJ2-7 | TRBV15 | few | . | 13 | TGTGCCACCAGCAGAGTGGCAGGTGGCGAGCAGTACTTC | CATSRVAGGEQYF
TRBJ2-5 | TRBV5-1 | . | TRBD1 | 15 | TGCGCCAGCAGCCGAACAGGGGCAGCCAGGGAGACCCAGTACTTC | CASSRTGAARETQYF
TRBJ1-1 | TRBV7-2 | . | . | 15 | TGTGCCAGCAGCTTAGGTCCAGGGTCAGACACTGAAGCTTTCTTT | CASSLGPGSDTEAFF
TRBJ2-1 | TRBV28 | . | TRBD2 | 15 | TGTGCCAGCAGTTTATGGGCGGGAGGGAAAAATGAGCAGTTCTTC | CASSLWAGGKNEQFF
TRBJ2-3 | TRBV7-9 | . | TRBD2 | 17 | TGTGCCAGCAGCTTAGCGCTAGCGGGGCTTGGCACAGATACGCAGTATTTT | CASSLALAGLGTDTQYF
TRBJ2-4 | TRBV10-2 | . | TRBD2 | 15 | TGCGCCACGGGTGTGGCGGGGGGGCAGATGGGGGTTCAGTACTTC | CATGVAGGQMGVQYF
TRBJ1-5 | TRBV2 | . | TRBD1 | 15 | TGTGCCAGCAGGCTCACGGGACAGACCAATCAGCCCCAGCATTTT | CASRLTGQTNQPQHF
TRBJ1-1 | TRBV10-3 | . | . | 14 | TGTGCCATCAGTGTGGGCCAGGTGAACACTGAAGCTTTCTTT | CAISVGQVNTEAFF
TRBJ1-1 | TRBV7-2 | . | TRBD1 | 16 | TGTGCCAGCAGCCCGAGGGGGGGGACAGGGAACACTGAAGCTTTCTTT | CASSPRGGTGNTEAFF
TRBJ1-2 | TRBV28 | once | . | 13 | TGTGCCAGCAGTTTAGTCGGACAGTATGGCTACACCTTC | CASSLVGQYGYTF
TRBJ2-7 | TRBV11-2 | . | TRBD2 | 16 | TGTGCCAGCAGCTTCCTATCCGGGACTAGCGCCTACGAGCAGTACTTC | CASSFLSGTSAYEQYF
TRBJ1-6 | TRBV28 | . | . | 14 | TGTGCCAGCAGTTTGATGGTCCCAGGTTCACCCCTCCACTTT | CASSLMVPGSPLHF
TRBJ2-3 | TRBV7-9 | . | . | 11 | TGTGCCAGCAGCTACTCAGATACGCAGTATTTT | CASSYSDTQYF
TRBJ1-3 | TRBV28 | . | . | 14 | TGTGCCAGCAGTGGGCCCAATGAGGGAAACACCATATATTTT | CASSGPNEGNTIYF
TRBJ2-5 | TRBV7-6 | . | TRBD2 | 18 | TGTGCCAGCAGGGTCGCAGCGGGGGGGTCATCCGGCCAAGAGACCCAGTACTTC | CASRVAAGGSSGQETQYF
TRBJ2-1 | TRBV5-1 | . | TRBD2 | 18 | TGCGCCAGCAGCTCCGGGACTAGCGGGAGGGCAGTCTACAATGAGCAGTTCTTC | CASSSGTSGRAVYNEQFF
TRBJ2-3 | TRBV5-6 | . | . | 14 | TGTGCCAGCAGCTTGTTTCCCCTCACAGATACGCAGTATTTT | CASSLFPLTDTQYF
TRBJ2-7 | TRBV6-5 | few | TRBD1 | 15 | TGTGCCAGCAGTTCGACAGGGTCCTCCTCCTACGAGCAGTACTTC | CASSSTGSSSYEQYF
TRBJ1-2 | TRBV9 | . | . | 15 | TGTGCCAGCAGCGTAGAACAGGGCGCTATCTATGGCTACACCTTC | CASSVEQGAIYGYTF
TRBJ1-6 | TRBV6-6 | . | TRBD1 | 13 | TGTGCCAGCAGCCGGGACAGACTTTCACCCCTCCACTTT | CASSRDRLSPLHF
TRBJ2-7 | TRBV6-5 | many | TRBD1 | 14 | TGTGCCAGCAGCCTACAGGGGGTGACCTACGAGCAGTACTTC | CASSLQGVTYEQYF
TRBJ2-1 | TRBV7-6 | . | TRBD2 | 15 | TGTGCCAGCAGCTCGACTAGCGGGGGCACAGGGGAGCAGTTCTTC | CASSSTSGGTGEQFF
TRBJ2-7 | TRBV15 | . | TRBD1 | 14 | TGTGCCACCAGCAGGAGGGGACAGTCCTACGAGCAGTACTTC | CATSRRGQSYEQYF
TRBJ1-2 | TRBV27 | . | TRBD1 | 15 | TGTGCCAGCAGTTTTTTGGACAGGGCCGACTATGGCTACACCTTC | CASSFLDRADYGYTF
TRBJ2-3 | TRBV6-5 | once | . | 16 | TGTGCCAGCAGTTACTCGAAACTAACAAGCACAGATACGCAGTATTTT | CASSYSKLTSTDTQYF
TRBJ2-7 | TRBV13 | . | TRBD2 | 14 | TGTGCCAGCAGCCCCCGGGGGGTTATCTTTGGGCAGTACTTC | CASSPRGVIFGQYF
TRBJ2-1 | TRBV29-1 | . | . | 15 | TGCAGCGTTGATGACTATTTCGCCTCCTACAATGAGCAGTTCTTC | CSVDDYFASYNEQFF
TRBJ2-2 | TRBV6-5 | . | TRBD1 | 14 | TGTGCCAGCAGACACAGGGGGCTTGTCGGGGAGCTGTTTTTT | CASRHRGLVGELFF
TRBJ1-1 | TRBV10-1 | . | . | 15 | TGCGCCAGCAGTGATTCAGGGGCGCGTTCCACTGAAGCTTTCTTT | CASSDSGARSTEAFF
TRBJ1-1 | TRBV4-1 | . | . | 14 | TGCGCCAGCAGCCCCACAGGGAAGGGCACTGAAGCTTTCTTT | CASSPTGKGTEAFF